Listed here are 13 T cell receptor beta chains from one sample, sequenced in a study of T cell repertoires in cytomegalovirus infection. No antigens are known for them. Using its own MiXCR run on the reads, TCRdb lists one record per CDR3 protein. The table lists 54,000 or so distinct CDR3 sequences, approximately 36% of them singletons, with nearly 70% in the top ten. Input material: PBMCs, sequenced either directly or after in vitro stimulation (not recorded which). These receptors all come from a human donor in good health (CMV status not recorded). Some clones in this sample may be carry-over from other donors' samples.

The V and J genes are TRBV24-1 and TRBJ2-1; possible D gene TRBD1, 5 bases. V lost 4 bases, J lost 0 bases, and 12 bases lay in between. Germline-derived CDR1 and CDR2 are KGHDR and SFDVKD. The CDR3 is made up of 16 amino acids. This CDR3 reads CATSDSTANSYNEQFF. Written as DNA, the CDR3 is TGTGCCACCAGTGACTCGACAGCGAACTCCTACAATGAGCAGTTCTTC.

This clonotype was observed many times. The V call is TRBV7-2, the J call TRBJ1-5; a possible D gene is TRBD1 (5 bases). Germline CDR1 and CDR2: SGHTA and FQGNSA. This CDR3 has 14 residues. Trimming removed 1 base at V and 6 bases at J, with 10 bases between. CDR3 bases: TGTGCCAGCAGCTTAGGAATTGGGGGTCAGCCCCAGCATTTT. Amino acids: CASSLGIGGQPQHF.

The sample holds a few counts of this clonotype. This rearrangement joins TRBV7-6 to TRBJ2-7, with 7 nucleotides matching TRBD2. Germline V lookup: CDR1 SGHVS, CDR2 FNYEAQ. Trimming took 4 bases from V and 3 from J; bases not matched to a gene: 12. The CDR3 loop spans 16 amino acids. This chain's CDR3 is CASSSSSGGPNYEQYF. The DNA for the CDR3 is TGTGCCAGCAGCTCCAGTTCGGGGGGACCGAACTACGAGCAGTACTTC.

The chain couples TRBV11-2 to TRBJ2-7; perhaps TRBD1 as D (6 bases). V shed 6 bases and J shed 3 bases, with 30 bases lying between them. The CDR3 loop spans 19 amino acids. Germline V lookup: CDR1 SGHAT, CDR2 FQNNGV. In nucleotides, the CDR3 is TGTGCCAGCAGGCCTCAAAGGGGGACGCGGAGAAGGTTTAGCTACGAGCAGTACTTC. This codes for CASRPQRGTRRRFSYEQYF. The full variable domain, completed using reference TRBV11-2 and TRBJ2-7, is EAGVAQSPRYKIIEKRQSVAFWCNPISGHATLYWYQQILGQGPKLLIQFQNNGVVDDSQLPKDRFSAERLKGVDSTLKIQPAKLEDSAVYLCASRPQRGTRRRFSYEQYFGPGTRLTVT.

This sequence joins TRBV6-5 and TRBJ2-3; D may be TRBD2 (5 bases). V was cut by 5 bases and J by 8 bases, with 17 bases left in between. CDR1 and CDR2 from the germline V gene are MNHEY and SVGAGI. The CDR3 is made up of 14 amino acids. CDR3 nucleotides: TGTGCCAGCAGTGCAGCTAGTGGGAGTGGTACGCAGTATTTT. Protein: CASSAASGSGTQYF.

This clonotype was seen a few times. This sequence joins TRBV20-1 and TRBJ1-1; tentative D call: TRBD1 (6 bases). The CDR3 covers 13 residues. Germline assignment: CDR1 DFQATT and CDR2 SNEGSKA (reference sequence). Trimming shortened V by 2 bases and J by 6 bases, and 13 bases separated the two germline ends. CDR3 loop: CSARSQGPAEAFF. CDR3 sequence (DNA): TGCAGTGCTAGATCACAGGGCCCCGCTGAAGCTTTCTTT.

For this clonotype: A read error may be the cause here, since a much bigger clone is one base away. V gene TRBV7-8 combines with J gene TRBJ2-7; no clear D. V lost 5 bases to trimming and J lost 7 bases, with 27 bases between them. CDR1 and CDR2 from the germline V gene are SGHVS and FQNEAQ. There are 17 residues in the CDR3. As DNA, the CDR3 is TGTGCCAGCAGCCCTGTGGCCCGGGCTATCCAAGATGGGGAGCAGTACTTC. Residues: CASSPVARAIQDGEQYF.

There are a few counts of this clonotype. The chain employs TRBV10-3 and TRBJ2-5; 9 bases align to TRBD2. The germline V gene has CDR1 ENHRY and CDR2 SYGVKD. There are 15 residues in the CDR3. V trimming: 4 bases; J trimming: 4 bases; junction bases outside the gene matches: 7. CDR3 sequence reads: CAISVAGGPGETQYF. The CDR3 DNA is TGTGCCATCAGTGTTGCGGGAGGGCCGGGAGAGACCCAGTACTTC.

This clonotype came up many times. The V call is TRBV7-2, the J call TRBJ2-2; 8 positions match TRBD2. Germline CDR1 reads SGHTA; CDR2 reads FQGNSA. Trimming at V came to 7 bases and at J to 3 bases, leaving 7 bases not matched to a gene. The CDR3 has 15 amino acids. CDR3 loop: CASTPTGGDTGELFF. The CDR3 DNA reads TGTGCCAGCACCCCTACGGGGGGGGACACCGGGGAGCTGTTTTTT. Drawing the rest from reference TRBV7-2 and TRBJ2-2, the complete variable domain is GAGVSQSPSNKVTEKGKDVELRCDPISGHTALYWYRQSLGQGLEFLIYFQGNSAPDKSGLPSDRFSAERTGGSVSTLTIQRTQQEDSAVYLCASTPTGGDTGELFFGEGSRLTVL.

The gene calls are TRBV4-1 and TRBJ1-4; maybe TRBD1 (6 bases). The V end was cut by 4 bases, the J end by 4 bases, with 10 bases between. CDR3 size: 14 residues. CDR1 and CDR2 (germline): MGHRA, YSYEKL. The CDR3 bases are TGCGCCAGCAGCCTACAGGGTAATAATGAAAAACTGTTTTTT. This gives the protein CASSLQGNNEKLFF.

The V gene is TRBV20-1, the J gene TRBJ1-6; 8 bases match TRBD1. This CDR3 region has 13 residues. The V segment lost 4 bases and the J segment 8 bases; nucleotides outside the gene matches: 4. CDR1 and CDR2 (germline): DFQATT, SNEGSKA (reference sequence). The CDR3 reads CSAKSGQDSPLHF. The CDR3 coding sequence is TGCAGTGCTAAGTCGGGACAGGATTCACCCCTCCACTTT.

This clonotype showed up many times. Here the CDR3 reads CASSPYGQLPMGYTF. In DNA form, the CDR3 reads TGTGCCAGCAGCCCCTATGGACAGCTCCCTATGGGCTACACCTTC. This sequence joins TRBV7-2 and TRBJ1-2, with a weak D call TRBD1 (6 bases). Between the trimmed V and J ends, which lost 5 bases and 8 bases, there was a span of 21 bases. Germline lookup yields CDR1 SGHTA and CDR2 FQGNSA. The length of the CDR3 is 15 residues.

The chain uses TRBV7-9 and TRBJ2-2, with 8 bases fitting TRBD1. This CDR3 is built from 15 residues. V shed 5 bases and J 4 bases; nucleotides not matched to a gene: 6. The germline gives CDR1 SEHNR, CDR2 FQNEAQ (reference sequence). The CDR3 loop is CASSPTGGRTGELFF. DNA for the CDR3: TGTGCCAGCAGCCCCACAGGGGGACGCACCGGGGAGCTGTTTTTT.